The 17 T cell receptor beta chains in this list originate from one sample, sequenced in a study of pediatric ulcerative colitis. The repertoire was sequenced with immunoSEQ multiplex PCR; TCRdb's copy has only in-frame clones and lacks some. This repertoire shows 59,000 or so clones, around 80% found once; its top ten account for roughly 5.2%. The specimen sequenced was blood. The source is a boy aged 5-17 years with moderate ulcerative colitis.

V gene TRBV7-2 combines with J gene TRBJ2-5; 7 positions agree with TRBD2. Germline assignment: CDR1 SGHTA and CDR2 FQGNSA. The trim removed 1 base at V and 5 bases at J, leaving 4 bases unmatched. The length of the CDR3 is 14 residues. For the CDR3, the DNA is TGTGCCAGCAGCTTAGGTGGGAGGGGTGAGACCCAGTACTTC. Translating it yields CASSLGGRGETQYF.

V usage is TRBV6-6 and J usage is TRBJ2-3; D gene unclear. V was cut by 5 bases and J by 11 bases, with 14 bases left in between. CDR3 length equals 12 residues. Germline V gene sequence: CDR1 MNHNY, CDR2 SVGAGI (reference sequence). The CDR3 sequence is CASSLGSSGQYF. In nucleotides, the CDR3 is TGTGCCAGCAGTCTCGGGTCTTCGGGGCAGTATTTT.

This clone has just a few counts. The CDR3 DNA reads TGTGCCAGCAGCTTGCTTCCTCGCGGCTACACCTTC. It specifies CASSLLPRGYTF. This rearrangement joins TRBV5-6 to TRBJ1-2; unclear D gene. This CDR3 comprises 12 residues. The germline CDR1 and CDR2 sequences are SGHDT and YYEEEE. Between the trimmed V and J ends, which lost 1 base and 8 bases, there was a span of 9 bases.

This clone was counted once. The chain combines TRBV5-1 with TRBJ2-7, with 11 bases matching TRBD2. This CDR3 has 17 amino acids. Germline V gene lookup returns CDR1 SGHRS and CDR2 YFSETQ. V lost 2 bases and J lost 0; bases outside the gene matches: 7. This CDR3 is CASSFGMGLAASYEQYF. The CDR3 DNA reads as TGCGCCAGCAGCTTCGGGATGGGACTAGCGGCCTCCTACGAGCAGTACTTC.

The V and J genes are TRBV12-5 and TRBJ1-5; D is possibly TRBD1 (6 bases). Germline CDR1 is LGHNT and CDR2 is FRNRAP. The CDR3 is 13 amino acids. V lost 2 bases to trimming and J lost 7 bases, with 9 bases between them. The CDR3 sequence is CASGLPQGQPQHF. CDR3 nucleotide sequence: TGTGCTAGTGGTTTGCCACAGGGCCAGCCCCAGCATTTT.

This clone was recorded once. The chain carries TRBV7-3 and TRBJ2-3, with TRBD2 identical over 7 bases. This CDR3 is 15 amino acids long. Germline lookup yields CDR1 SGHTA and CDR2 FQGTGA. V lost 2 bases, J lost 2 bases, and 4 bases stayed unmatched. The CDR3: CASSLSGTTTDTQYF. The CDR3 DNA reads TGTGCCAGCAGCTTATCCGGGACTACCACAGATACGCAGTATTTT. The full variable domain, its missing parts supplied by reference TRBV7-3 and TRBJ2-3, is GAGVSQTPSNKVTEKGKYVELRCDPISGHTALYWYRQSLGQGPEFLIYFQGTGAADDSGLPNDRFFAVRPEGSVSTLKIQRTERGDSAVYLCASSLSGTTTDTQYFGPGTRLTVL.

This clone has a handful of counts. The V gene is TRBV25-1, the J gene TRBJ1-2; D unresolved. The CDR3 spans 15 residues. V was shortened by 2 bases and J by 5 bases, with 15 bases between the two germline ends. The germline CDR1 and CDR2 sequences are MGHDK and SYGVNS. The CDR3 DNA sequence: TGTGCCAGCAGTGAAGTTTTAGGGCAGTCTTATGGCTACACCTTC. Residues: CASSEVLGQSYGYTF.

Only one count was recorded for this clone. The rearrangement links TRBV5-6 to TRBJ2-7; D is ambiguous. V shed 4 bases and J shed 1 base, with 12 bases lying between them. Germline V gives CDR1 SGHDT, CDR2 YYEEEE. The CDR3 is 14 residues long. This chain's CDR3 is CASSLGSGSYEQYF. The CDR3 DNA is TGTGCCAGCAGCCTTGGCTCTGGGTCCTACGAGCAGTACTTC.

The rearrangement joins TRBV27 to TRBJ2-7; 9 bases are a match to TRBD1. Germline CDR1 MNHEY, CDR2 SMNVEV (reference sequence). The CDR3 is made up of 16 amino acids. After removal of 2 bases from V and 3 bases from J, the junction contained 8 bases not matched to a gene. The CDR3 DNA is TGTGCCAGCAGTTTACAGGGGACAGGGATAATCTACGAGCAGTACTTC. Amino acid sequence: CASSLQGTGIIYEQYF.

V is TRBV2 and J is TRBJ2-7; D possibly corresponds to TRBD2 (7 bases). V lost 6 bases, J lost 7 bases, and 22 bases lay in between. There are 15 residues in the CDR3. The V gene's germline CDR1 is SNHLY and CDR2 FYNNEI. This chain's CDR3 is CASRGPGHPGREQYF. DNA for the CDR3: TGTGCCAGCAGGGGACCGGGACACCCCGGGAGGGAGCAGTACTTC.

The chain has TRBV7-6 and TRBJ1-1, with D possibly TRBD1 on 6 matching bases. Germline V lookup: CDR1 SGHVS, CDR2 FNYEAQ. V lost 2 bases and J 4 bases, leaving 11 bases between the germline ends. This CDR3 has 14 residues. CDR3 nucleotide sequence: TGTGCCAGCAGCTTACAGGGGCGTGTCACTGAAGCTTTCTTT. Translating it yields CASSLQGRVTEAFF.

The V gene is TRBV27, the J gene TRBJ2-7; 13 nucleotides agree with TRBD2. CDR1 and CDR2 from the germline V gene are MNHEY and SMNVEV (reference sequence). The length of the CDR3 is 16 residues. V lost 6 bases to trimming and J lost 7 bases; unmatched junction nucleotides: 12. The CDR3 bases are TGTGCCAGCAGGAAACTAGCGGGGGGGCGGTTTTTTGAGCAGTACTTC. This encodes CASRKLAGGRFFEQYF.

The chain combines TRBV4-2 with TRBJ2-7; TRBD2 matches 9 bases. The germline V gene encodes CDR1 LGHNA and CDR2 YNFKEQ. The V gene end was trimmed by 0 bases and the J gene end by 3 bases; junction bases not matched to a gene: 6. There are 16 residues in the CDR3. CDR3 loop: CASSQEDSGRHYEQYF. The CDR3 region has the DNA TGTGCCAGCAGCCAAGAAGATAGCGGGAGACACTACGAGCAGTACTTC.

The rearrangement links TRBV9 to TRBJ2-1; TRBD2 might be the D (5 bases). The CDR3 loop spans 17 amino acids. Germline assignment: CDR1 SGDLS and CDR2 YYNGEE. Trimming shortened V by 3 bases and J by 1 base, and 17 bases separated the two germline ends. CDR3 residues: CASSAPRRGPSYNEQFF. The CDR3 DNA is TGTGCCAGCAGCGCCCCGCGGCGAGGGCCATCCTACAATGAGCAGTTCTTC.

The V call is TRBV11-1, the J call TRBJ2-3; 10 bases align to TRBD1. The ends lost 8 bases at V and 4 bases at J; junction bases unmatched: 9. The germline V gene has CDR1 SGHAT and CDR2 FQDESV (reference sequence). CDR3 length equals 15 residues. CDR3 protein: CASRRDRGFADTQYF. As DNA, the CDR3 is TGTGCCAGCCGGCGGGACAGGGGTTTTGCAGATACGCAGTATTTT.

This sequence joins TRBV5-1 and TRBJ1-4; TRBD1 aligns across 9 bases. V dropped 7 bases and J dropped 7; count of bases not matched to a gene: 20. CDR1 is SGHRS, CDR2 YFSETQ, per germline. This CDR3 comprises 18 residues. Written as DNA, the CDR3 is TGCGCCAGCCGGCCAAACCCGACAGGGGGAAGTTTCGGTGAAAAACTGTTTTTT. The encoded protein is CASRPNPTGGSFGEKLFF.

This clone was seen more than once but under ten times. The V gene is TRBV5-1, the J gene TRBJ1-1; 7 bases agree with TRBD1. The J segment lost 3 bases and the V segment lost 0 bases, leaving 2 bases of the junction unmatched. CDR1 and CDR2 from the germline V gene are SGHRS and YFSETQ. This CDR3 is built from 14 residues. Here the CDR3 DNA reads TGCGCCAGCAGCTTGGTGGGACAGCACACTGAAGCTTTCTTT. This encodes CASSLVGQHTEAFF.